The rows below give T cell receptor beta chains drawn from one sample of a study of blood T cells in healthy people across ages. Using its own MiXCR run on the 5' RACE reads, TCRdb lists one record per CDR3 protein. The sample has roughly 800,000 distinct CDR3 sequences; more than 45% are singletons. Sequenced material: blood. The receptors here all came from a man aged 25-45 years in good health. CDR3s include the opening cysteine and the closing phenylalanine or tryptophan. The order of the fields is clone size, V gene, J gene, D gene, CDR3 protein, CDR3 DNA. D genes are given only for firm matches. Size is stated for part of the rows, as once, few or many counts, or as a class when the clone is expanded.

few	TRBV12-3/TRBV12-4	TRBJ1-2	-	CASSLARQLGYTF	TGTGCCAGCAGTTTAGCGCGGCAATTAGGCTACACCTTC
few	TRBV6-2/TRBV6-3	TRBJ2-3	-	CASSPNTQYF	TGTGCCAGCAGTCCCAATACGCAGTATTTT
-	TRBV27	TRBJ2-6	TRBD2	CASSLYAGGPPGANVLTF	TGTGCCAGCAGTTTATACGCGGGAGGGCCTCCTGGGGCCAACGTCCTGACTTTC
-	TRBV3-1	TRBJ1-5	TRBD1	CASSQGGQGNQPQHF	TGTGCCAGCAGCCAAGGGGGACAGGGCAATCAGCCCCAGCATTTT
once	TRBV28	TRBJ1-5	TRBD1	CASSTGAGPQHF	TGTGCCAGCAGTACAGGGGCCGGGCCCCAGCATTTT
-	TRBV7-9	TRBJ2-1	-	CASSLLADSQEQFF	TGTGCCAGCAGCTTACTCGCCGACAGCCAGGAGCAGTTCTTC
-	TRBV20-1	TRBJ1-5	TRBD1	CSAKDRTSYSNQPQHF	TGCAGTGCTAAGGACAGGACTTCATATAGCAATCAGCCCCAGCATTTT
few	TRBV20-1	TRBJ2-7	TRBD1	CSAQPTGSSYEQYF	TGCAGTGCTCAACCGACAGGGAGCTCCTACGAGCAGTACTTC
-	TRBV10-3	TRBJ1-1	-	CAIRGLNTEAFF	TGTGCCATCAGGGGTCTCAACACTGAAGCTTTCTTT
-	TRBV6-5	TRBJ1-2	TRBD1	CASSYSGRGLDGYTF	TGTGCCAGCAGTTACTCTGGCAGGGGGCTGGACGGCTACACCTTC
-	TRBV12-3/TRBV12-4	TRBJ2-5	-	CASSFSSAKETQYF	TGTGCCAGCAGTTTTTCTAGTGCCAAAGAGACCCAGTACTTC
-	TRBV28	TRBJ2-3	-	CASSVPREPDTQYF	TGTGCCAGCAGTGTTCCCCGGGAGCCAGATACGCAGTATTTT
-	TRBV20-1	TRBJ2-7	-	CSASTSLSGWTYEQYF	TGCAGTGCTAGCACTAGTTTATCAGGATGGACCTACGAGCAGTACTTC
few	TRBV5-1	TRBJ2-3	-	CASSLEGGFTDTQYF	TGCGCCAGCAGCTTGGAGGGGGGTTTCACAGATACGCAGTATTTT
few	TRBV6-5	TRBJ2-7	-	CASSYSGSSYEQYF	TGTGCCAGCAGTTACTCTGGCAGCTCCTACGAGCAGTACTTC
-	TRBV27	TRBJ2-1	-	CASRGQPHNEQFF	TGTGCCAGCCGGGGACAACCGCACAATGAGCAGTTCTTC
few	TRBV25-1	TRBJ2-7	-	CASSESRGLNCEQYF	TGTGCCAGCAGTGAATCCAGAGGACTAAATTGCGAGCAGTACTTC
-	TRBV5-1	TRBJ2-5	-	CASTISGETQYF	TGCGCCAGCACAATCTCGGGGGAGACCCAGTACTTC
-	TRBV29-1	TRBJ2-7	-	CSVKGGSYEQYF	TGCAGCGTTAAAGGGGGCTCCTACGAGCAGTACTTC
-	TRBV4-3	TRBJ2-7	TRBD1	CASRPDRASYEQYF	TGCGCCAGCAGGCCAGACAGGGCCTCCTACGAGCAGTACTTC
-	TRBV12-3/TRBV12-4	TRBJ1-2	-	CASSLYLIYGYTF	TGTGCCAGCAGTTTGTACCTAATCTATGGCTACACCTTC
few	TRBV29-1	TRBJ1-4	-	CSVVLAGDYNEKLFF	TGCAGCGTTGTATTAGCGGGGGACTATAATGAAAAACTGTTTTTT
-	TRBV20-1	TRBJ2-3	TRBD1	CSARTGTGSLTDTQYF	TGCAGTGCTAGGACCGGGACAGGGTCCCTTACGGATACGCAGTATTTT
-	TRBV4-3	TRBJ2-7	-	CASSQELVPTYEQYF	TGCGCCAGCAGCCAAGAACTAGTCCCCACCTACGAGCAGTACTTC
-	TRBV25-1	TRBJ2-1	TRBD1	CASSIGQGLFF	TGTGCCAGCAGTATAGGACAGGGGTTGTTCTTC
-	TRBV6-5	TRBJ2-3	TRBD2	CASKGLADTQYF	TGTGCCAGCAAGGGACTAGCAGATACGCAGTATTTT
-	TRBV7-2	TRBJ1-2	TRBD1	CASTGTGGDYGYTF	TGTGCCAGCACAGGGACAGGAGGAGACTATGGCTACACCTTC
-	TRBV28	TRBJ2-7	-	CASSLTVTEQYF	TGTGCCAGCAGTTTAACGGTGACCGAGCAGTACTTC
-	TRBV7-9	TRBJ2-7	-	CASSPGRDEQYF	TGTGCCAGCAGCCCGGGGCGGGACGAGCAGTACTTC
-	TRBV5-1	TRBJ2-5	-	CASRTMGGRQETQYF	TGCGCCAGCAGAACTATGGGGGGCAGACAAGAGACCCAGTACTTC
-	TRBV20-1	TRBJ1-1	-	CSARDPEGPRNTEAFF	TGCAGTGCTAGAGATCCCGAGGGGCCGCGGAACACTGAAGCTTTCTTT
-	TRBV7-9	TRBJ2-3	-	CASGITGITDTQYF	TGTGCCAGCGGCATTACAGGGATCACAGATACGCAGTATTTT
-	TRBV29-1	TRBJ2-7	TRBD2	CSARVGGDSYEQYF	TGCAGCGCCCGGGTCGGGGGGGATTCCTACGAGCAGTACTTC
few	TRBV7-2	TRBJ2-3	-	CASSFTFRTDTQYF	TGTGCCAGCAGCTTCACTTTCCGCACAGATACGCAGTATTTT
many	TRBV20-1	TRBJ2-5	TRBD2	CSARDWTSGPETQYF	TGCAGTGCTAGAGATTGGACTAGCGGACCGGAGACCCAGTACTTC
-	TRBV10-3	TRBJ1-1	-	CASALGGRSVFF	TGTGCCTCAGCCCTCGGGGGCCGAAGTGTTTTCTTT
-	TRBV6-1	TRBJ2-5	-	CASSEGARGTQETQYF	TGTGCCAGCAGTGAAGGGGCACGCGGGACTCAAGAGACCCAGTACTTC
-	TRBV6-2/TRBV6-3	TRBJ2-7	TRBD1	CASSDRQGRDEQYF	TGTGCCAGCAGTGACCGACAGGGCCGCGACGAGCAGTACTTC
-	TRBV25-1	TRBJ2-7	-	CASSRELYEQYF	TGTGCCAGCAGTCGGGAGTTGTACGAGCAGTACTTC
few	TRBV12-3/TRBV12-4	TRBJ2-3	-	CASSLGGFDTDTQYF	TGTGCCAGCAGTTTAGGGGGATTCGACACAGATACGCAGTATTTT